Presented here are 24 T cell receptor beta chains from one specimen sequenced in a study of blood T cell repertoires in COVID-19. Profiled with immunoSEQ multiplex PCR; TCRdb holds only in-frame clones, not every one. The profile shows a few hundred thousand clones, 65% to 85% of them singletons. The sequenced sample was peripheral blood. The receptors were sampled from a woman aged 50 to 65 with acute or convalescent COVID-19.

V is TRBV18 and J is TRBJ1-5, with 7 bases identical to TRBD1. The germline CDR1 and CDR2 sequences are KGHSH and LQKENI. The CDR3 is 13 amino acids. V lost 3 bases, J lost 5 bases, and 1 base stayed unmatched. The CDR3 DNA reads TGTGCCAGCTCACCCGGGACAGATCAGCCCCAGCATTTT. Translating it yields CASSPGTDQPQHF.

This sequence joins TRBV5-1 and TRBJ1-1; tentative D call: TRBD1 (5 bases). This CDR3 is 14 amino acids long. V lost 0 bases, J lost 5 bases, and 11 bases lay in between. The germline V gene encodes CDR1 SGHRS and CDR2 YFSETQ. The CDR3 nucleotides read TGCGCCAGCAGCTTGGCGGGGGTGGGAACTGAAGCTTTCTTT. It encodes CASSLAGVGTEAFF.

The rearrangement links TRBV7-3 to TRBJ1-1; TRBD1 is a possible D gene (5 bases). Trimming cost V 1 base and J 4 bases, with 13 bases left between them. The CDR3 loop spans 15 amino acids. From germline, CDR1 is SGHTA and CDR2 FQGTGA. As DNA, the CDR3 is TGTGCCAGCAGCTTAAATGTCGGGGGTATCACTGAAGCTTTCTTT. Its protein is CASSLNVGGITEAFF. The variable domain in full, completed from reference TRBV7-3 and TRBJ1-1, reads GAGVSQTPSNKVTEKGKYVELRCDPISGHTALYWYRQSLGQGPEFLIYFQGTGAADDSGLPNDRFFAVRPEGSVSTLKIQRTERGDSAVYLCASSLNVGGITEAFFGQGTRLTVV.

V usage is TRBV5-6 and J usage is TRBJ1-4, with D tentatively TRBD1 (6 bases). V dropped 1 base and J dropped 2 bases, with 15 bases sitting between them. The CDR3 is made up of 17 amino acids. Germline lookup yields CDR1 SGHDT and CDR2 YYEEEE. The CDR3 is CASSLSPGVTTNEKLFF. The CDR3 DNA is TGTGCCAGCAGCTTGTCGCCAGGGGTAACCACTAATGAAAAACTGTTTTTT.

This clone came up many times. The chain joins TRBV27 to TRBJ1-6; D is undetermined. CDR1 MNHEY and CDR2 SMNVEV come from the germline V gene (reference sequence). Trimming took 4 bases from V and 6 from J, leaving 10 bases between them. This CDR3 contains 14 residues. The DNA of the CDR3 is TGTGCCAGCAGTTCGGCAGGTACTAATTCACCCCTCCACTTT. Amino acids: CASSSAGTNSPLHF.

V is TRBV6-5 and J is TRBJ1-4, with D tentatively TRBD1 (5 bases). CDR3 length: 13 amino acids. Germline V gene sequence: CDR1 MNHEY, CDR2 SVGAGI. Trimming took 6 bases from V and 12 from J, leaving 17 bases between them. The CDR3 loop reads CASSSGAVKELFF. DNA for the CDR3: TGTGCCAGCAGCAGCGGGGCGGTCAAGGAACTGTTTTTT.

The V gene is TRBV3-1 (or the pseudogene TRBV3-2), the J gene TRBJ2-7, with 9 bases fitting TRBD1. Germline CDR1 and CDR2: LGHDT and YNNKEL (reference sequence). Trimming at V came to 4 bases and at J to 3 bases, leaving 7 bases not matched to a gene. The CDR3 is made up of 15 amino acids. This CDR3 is CASSRQQGANYEQYF. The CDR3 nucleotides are TGTGCCAGCAGCCGCCAACAGGGGGCCAACTACGAGCAGTACTTC.

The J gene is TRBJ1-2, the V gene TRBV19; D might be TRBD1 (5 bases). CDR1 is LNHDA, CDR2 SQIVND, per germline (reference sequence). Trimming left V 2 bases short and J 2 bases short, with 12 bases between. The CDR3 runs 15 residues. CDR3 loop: CASSIRGGFNYGYTF. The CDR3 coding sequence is TGTGCCAGTAGTATACGGGGGGGTTTCAACTATGGCTACACCTTC. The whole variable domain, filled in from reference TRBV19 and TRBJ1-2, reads DGGITQSPKYLFRKEGQNVTLSCEQNLNHDAMYWYRQDPGQGLRLIYYSQIVNDFQKGDIAEGYSVSREKKESFPLTVTSAQKNPTAFYLCASSIRGGFNYGYTFGSGTRLTVV.

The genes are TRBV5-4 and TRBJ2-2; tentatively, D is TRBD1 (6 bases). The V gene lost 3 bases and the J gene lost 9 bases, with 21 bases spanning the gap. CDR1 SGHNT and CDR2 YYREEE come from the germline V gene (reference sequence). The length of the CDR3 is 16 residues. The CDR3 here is CASSSTEDSSIWELFF. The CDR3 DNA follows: TGTGCCAGCAGCTCGACGGAGGACAGTAGTATATGGGAGCTGTTTTTT.

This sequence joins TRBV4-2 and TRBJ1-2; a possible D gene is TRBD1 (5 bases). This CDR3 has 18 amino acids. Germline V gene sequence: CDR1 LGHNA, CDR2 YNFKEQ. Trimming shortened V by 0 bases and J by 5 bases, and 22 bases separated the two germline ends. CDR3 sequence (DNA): TGTGCCAGCAGCCAAGATACAGGCACCTCCGTGTTAAGATATGGCTACACCTTC. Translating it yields CASSQDTGTSVLRYGYTF.

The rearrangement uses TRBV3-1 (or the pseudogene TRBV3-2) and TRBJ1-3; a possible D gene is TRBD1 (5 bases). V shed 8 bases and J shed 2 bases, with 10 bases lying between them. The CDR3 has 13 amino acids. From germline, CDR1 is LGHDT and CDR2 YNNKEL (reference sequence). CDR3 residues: CASGGGPGNTIYF. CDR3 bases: TGTGCCAGCGGGGGGGGACCTGGAAACACCATATATTTT.

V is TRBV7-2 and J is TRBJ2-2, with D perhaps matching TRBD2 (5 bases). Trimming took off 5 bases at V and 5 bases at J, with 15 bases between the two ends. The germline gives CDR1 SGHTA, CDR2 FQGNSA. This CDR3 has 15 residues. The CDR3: CASSPARGRTGELFF. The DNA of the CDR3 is TGTGCCAGCAGCCCGGCCCGGGGTAGGACCGGGGAGCTGTTTTTT.

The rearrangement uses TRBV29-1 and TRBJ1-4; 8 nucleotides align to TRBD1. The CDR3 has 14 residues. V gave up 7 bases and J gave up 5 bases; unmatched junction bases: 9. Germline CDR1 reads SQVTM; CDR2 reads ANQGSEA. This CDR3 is CSAPLGQANEKLFF. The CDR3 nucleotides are TGCAGCGCCCCCCTGGGACAGGCGAATGAAAAACTGTTTTTT.

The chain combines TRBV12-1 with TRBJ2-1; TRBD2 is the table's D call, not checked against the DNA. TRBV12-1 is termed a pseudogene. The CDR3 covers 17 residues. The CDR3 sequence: CASIPITGTSGYNEQFF. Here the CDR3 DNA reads TGTGCCAGCATCCCAATAACCGGGACTAGCGGGTACAATGAGCAGTTCTTC.

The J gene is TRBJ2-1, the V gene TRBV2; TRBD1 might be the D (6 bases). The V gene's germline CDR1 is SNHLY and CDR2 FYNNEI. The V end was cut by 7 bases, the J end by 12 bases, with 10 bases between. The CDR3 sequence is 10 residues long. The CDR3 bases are TGTGCCAGCAAGGGGGTTTGGCAGTTCTTC. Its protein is CASKGVWQFF.

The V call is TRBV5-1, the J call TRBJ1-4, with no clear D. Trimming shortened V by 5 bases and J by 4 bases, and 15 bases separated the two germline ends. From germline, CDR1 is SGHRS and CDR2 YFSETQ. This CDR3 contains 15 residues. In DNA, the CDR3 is TGCGCCAGCAGTCCTATAAACAGTTTTAATGAAAAACTGTTTTTT. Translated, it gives CASSPINSFNEKLFF. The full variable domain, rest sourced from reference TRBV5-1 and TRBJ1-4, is KAGVTQTPRYLIKTRGQQVTLSCSPISGHRSVSWYQQTPGQGLQFLFEYFSETQRNKGNFPGRFSGRQFSNSRSEMNVSTLELGDSALYLCASSPINSFNEKLFFGSGTQLSVL.

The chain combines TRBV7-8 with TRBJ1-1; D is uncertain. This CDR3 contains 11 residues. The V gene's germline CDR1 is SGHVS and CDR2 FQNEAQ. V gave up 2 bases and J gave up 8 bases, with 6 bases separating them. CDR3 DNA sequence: TGTGCCAGCAGCTTACGCGGGGAAGCTTTCTTT. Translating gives CASSLRGEAFF.

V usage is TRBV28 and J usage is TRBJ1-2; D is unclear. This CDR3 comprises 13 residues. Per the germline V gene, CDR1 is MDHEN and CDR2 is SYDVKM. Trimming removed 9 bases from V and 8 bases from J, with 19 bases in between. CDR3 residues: CASTRPSRSGYTF. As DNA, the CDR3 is TGTGCCAGTACCCGCCCTTCTCGGAGCGGCTACACCTTC.

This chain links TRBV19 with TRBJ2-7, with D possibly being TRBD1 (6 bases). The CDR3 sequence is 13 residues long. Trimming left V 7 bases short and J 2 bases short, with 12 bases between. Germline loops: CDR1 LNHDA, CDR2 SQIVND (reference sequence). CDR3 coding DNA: TGTGCCAGTATCGGACAGCCCCCCTACGAGCAGTACTTC. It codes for CASIGQPPYEQYF.

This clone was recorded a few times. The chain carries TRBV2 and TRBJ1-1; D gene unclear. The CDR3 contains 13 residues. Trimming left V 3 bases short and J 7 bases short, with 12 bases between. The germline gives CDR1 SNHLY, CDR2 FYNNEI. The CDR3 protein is CASSEGLAGEAFF. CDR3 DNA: TGTGCCAGCAGTGAGGGCCTGGCGGGTGAAGCTTTCTTT.

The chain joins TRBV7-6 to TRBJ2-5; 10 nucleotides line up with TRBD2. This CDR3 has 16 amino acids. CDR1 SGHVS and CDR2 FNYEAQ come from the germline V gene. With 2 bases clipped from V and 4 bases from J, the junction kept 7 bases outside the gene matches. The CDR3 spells CASSLMSGRVRETQYF. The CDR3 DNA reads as TGTGCCAGCAGCTTAATGAGCGGGAGGGTTCGAGAGACCCAGTACTTC.

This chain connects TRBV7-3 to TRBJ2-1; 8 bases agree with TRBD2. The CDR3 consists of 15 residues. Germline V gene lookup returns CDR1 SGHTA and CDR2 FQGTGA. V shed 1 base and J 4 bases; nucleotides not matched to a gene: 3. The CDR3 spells CASSLNLAGYNEQFF. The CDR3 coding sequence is TGTGCCAGCAGCTTAAACCTAGCGGGTTACAATGAGCAGTTCTTC.

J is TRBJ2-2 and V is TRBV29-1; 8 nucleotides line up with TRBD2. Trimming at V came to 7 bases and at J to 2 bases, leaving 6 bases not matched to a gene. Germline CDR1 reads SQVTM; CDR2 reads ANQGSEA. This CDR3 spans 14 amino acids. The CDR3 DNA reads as TGCAGCGGTACCGGGACTAGAAACACCGGGGAGCTGTTTTTT. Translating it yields CSGTGTRNTGELFF.

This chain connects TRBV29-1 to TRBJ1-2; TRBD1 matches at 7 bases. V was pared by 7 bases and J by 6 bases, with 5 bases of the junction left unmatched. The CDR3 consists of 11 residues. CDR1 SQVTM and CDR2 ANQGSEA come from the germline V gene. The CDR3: CSALGGHGYTF. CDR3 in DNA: TGCAGCGCTTTAGGGGGCCATGGCTACACCTTC.